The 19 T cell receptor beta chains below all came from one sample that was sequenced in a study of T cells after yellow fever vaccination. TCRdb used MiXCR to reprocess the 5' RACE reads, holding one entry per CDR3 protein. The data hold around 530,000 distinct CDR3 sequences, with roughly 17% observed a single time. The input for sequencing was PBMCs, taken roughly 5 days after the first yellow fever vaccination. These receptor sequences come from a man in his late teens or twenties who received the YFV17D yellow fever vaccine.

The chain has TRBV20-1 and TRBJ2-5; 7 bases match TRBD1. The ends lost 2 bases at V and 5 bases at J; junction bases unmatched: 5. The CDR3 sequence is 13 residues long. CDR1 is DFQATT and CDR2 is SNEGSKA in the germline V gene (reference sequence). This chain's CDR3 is CSARQGEWETQYF. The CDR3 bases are TGCAGTGCTAGACAGGGGGAGTGGGAGACCCAGTACTTC.

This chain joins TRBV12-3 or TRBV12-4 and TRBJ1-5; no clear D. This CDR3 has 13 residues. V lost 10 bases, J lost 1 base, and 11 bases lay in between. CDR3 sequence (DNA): TGTGCCACCTCGACGGGGAGCAATCAGCCCCAGCATTTT. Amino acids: CATSTGSNQPQHF.

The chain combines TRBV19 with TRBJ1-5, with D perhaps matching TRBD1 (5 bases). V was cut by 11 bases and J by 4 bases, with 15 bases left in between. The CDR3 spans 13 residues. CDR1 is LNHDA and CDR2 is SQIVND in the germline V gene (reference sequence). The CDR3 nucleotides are TGTGCCGGCGGGGGGACTGCTAATCAGCCCCAGCATTTT. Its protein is CAGGGTANQPQHF. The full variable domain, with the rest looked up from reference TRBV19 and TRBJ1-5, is DGGITQSPKYLFRKEGQNVTLSCEQNLNHDAMYWYRQDPGQGLRLIYYSQIVNDFQKGDIAEGYSVSREKKESFPLTVTSAQKNPTAFYLCAGGGTANQPQHFGDGTRLSIL.

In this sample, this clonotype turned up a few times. In nucleotides, the CDR3 is TGTGCCAGCAGCCCCCCGGGGCGGGGAAATGTTTTTTTT. It codes for CASSPPGRGNVFF. V gene TRBV7-2 combines with J gene TRBJ1-4; a possible D gene is TRBD1 (5 bases). V gave up 5 bases and J gave up 17 bases, with 21 bases separating them. CDR1 is SGHTA and CDR2 is FQGNSA in the germline V gene. The CDR3 length is 13 residues. The variable domain in full, completed from reference TRBV7-2 and TRBJ1-4, reads GAGVSQSPSNKVTEKGKDVELRCDPISGHTALYWYRQSLGQGLEFLIYFQGNSAPDKSGLPSDRFSAERTGGSVSTLTIQRTQQEDSAVYLCASSPPGRGNVFFGSGTQLSVL.

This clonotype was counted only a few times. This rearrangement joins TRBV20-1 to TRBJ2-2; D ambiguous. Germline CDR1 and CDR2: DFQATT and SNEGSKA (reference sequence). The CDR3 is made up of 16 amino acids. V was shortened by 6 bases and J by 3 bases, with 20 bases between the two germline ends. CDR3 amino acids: CSARPPLNLDTGELFF. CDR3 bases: TGCAGTGCCCGACCCCCACTAAACCTAGACACCGGGGAGCTGTTTTTT.

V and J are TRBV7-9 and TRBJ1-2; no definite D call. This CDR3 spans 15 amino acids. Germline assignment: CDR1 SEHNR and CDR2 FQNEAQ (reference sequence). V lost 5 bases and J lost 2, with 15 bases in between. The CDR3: CASSPQVGNNYGYTF. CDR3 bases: TGTGCCAGCAGCCCCCAGGTTGGGAACAACTATGGCTACACCTTC.

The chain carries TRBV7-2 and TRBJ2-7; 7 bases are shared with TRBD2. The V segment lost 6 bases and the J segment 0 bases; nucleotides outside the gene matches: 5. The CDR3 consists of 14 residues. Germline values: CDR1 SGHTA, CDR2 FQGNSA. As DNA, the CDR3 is TGTGCCAGCAGGCGGGACTACAGCTCCTACGAGCAGTACTTC. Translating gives CASRRDYSSYEQYF.

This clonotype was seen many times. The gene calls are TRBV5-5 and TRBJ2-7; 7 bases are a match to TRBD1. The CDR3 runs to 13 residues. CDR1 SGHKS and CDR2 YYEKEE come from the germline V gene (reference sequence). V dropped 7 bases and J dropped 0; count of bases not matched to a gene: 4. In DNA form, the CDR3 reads TGTGCCAGCCATCGACAGGGCTCCTACGAGCAGTACGTC. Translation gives CASHRQGSYEQYV.

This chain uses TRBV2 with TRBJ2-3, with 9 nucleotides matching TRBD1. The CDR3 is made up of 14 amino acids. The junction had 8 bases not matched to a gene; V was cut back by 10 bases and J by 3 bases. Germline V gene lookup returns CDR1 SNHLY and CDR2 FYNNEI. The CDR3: CAIGDRGITDTQYF. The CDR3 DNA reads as TGTGCCATTGGCGACAGGGGGATTACAGATACGCAGTATTTT.

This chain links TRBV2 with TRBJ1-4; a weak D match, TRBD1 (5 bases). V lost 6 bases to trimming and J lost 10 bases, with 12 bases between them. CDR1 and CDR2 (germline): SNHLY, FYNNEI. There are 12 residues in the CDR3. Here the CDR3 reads CASRFGRGKLFF. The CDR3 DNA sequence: TGTGCCAGCAGATTCGGGAGGGGAAAACTGTTTTTT.

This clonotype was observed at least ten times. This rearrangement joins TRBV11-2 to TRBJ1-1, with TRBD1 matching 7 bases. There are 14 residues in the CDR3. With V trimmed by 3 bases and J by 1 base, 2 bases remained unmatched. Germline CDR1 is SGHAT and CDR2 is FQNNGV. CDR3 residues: CASSFTGANTEAFF. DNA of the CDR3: TGTGCCAGCAGCTTCACAGGGGCGAACACTGAAGCTTTCTTT.

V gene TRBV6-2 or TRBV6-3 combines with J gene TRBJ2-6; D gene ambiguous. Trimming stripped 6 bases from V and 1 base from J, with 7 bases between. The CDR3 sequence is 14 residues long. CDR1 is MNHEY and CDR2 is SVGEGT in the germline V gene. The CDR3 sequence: CASRDDSGANVLTF. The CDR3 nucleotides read TGTGCCAGCAGAGACGATTCTGGGGCCAACGTCCTGACTTTC.

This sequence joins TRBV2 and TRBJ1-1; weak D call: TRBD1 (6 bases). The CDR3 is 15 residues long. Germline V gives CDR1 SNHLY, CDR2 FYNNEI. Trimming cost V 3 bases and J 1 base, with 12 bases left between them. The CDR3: CASSDLGHPNTEAFF. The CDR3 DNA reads TGTGCCAGCAGTGACCTGGGACATCCGAACACTGAAGCTTTCTTT.

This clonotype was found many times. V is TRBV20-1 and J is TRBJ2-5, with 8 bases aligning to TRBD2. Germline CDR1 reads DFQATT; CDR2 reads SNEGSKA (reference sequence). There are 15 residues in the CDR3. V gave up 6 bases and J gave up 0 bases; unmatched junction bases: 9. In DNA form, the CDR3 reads TGCAGTGCGAGGGGAACTAGCGGATACCAAGAGACCCAGTACTTC. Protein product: CSARGTSGYQETQYF.

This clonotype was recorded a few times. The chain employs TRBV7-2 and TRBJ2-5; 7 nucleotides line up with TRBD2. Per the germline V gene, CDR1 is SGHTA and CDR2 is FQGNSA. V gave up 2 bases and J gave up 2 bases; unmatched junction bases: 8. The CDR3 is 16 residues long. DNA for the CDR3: TGTGCCAGCAGCTTATTCGGGGGGAGGGTTCAAGAGACCCAGTACTTC. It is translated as CASSLFGGRVQETQYF.

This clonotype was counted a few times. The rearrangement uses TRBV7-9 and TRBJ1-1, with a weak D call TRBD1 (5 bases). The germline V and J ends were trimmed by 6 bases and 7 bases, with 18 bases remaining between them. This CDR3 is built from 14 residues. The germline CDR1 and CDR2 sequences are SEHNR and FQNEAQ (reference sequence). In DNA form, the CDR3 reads TGTGCCAGCAGTTATCTAAGGGGTCGCGGTGAAGCTTTCTTT. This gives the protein CASSYLRGRGEAFF.

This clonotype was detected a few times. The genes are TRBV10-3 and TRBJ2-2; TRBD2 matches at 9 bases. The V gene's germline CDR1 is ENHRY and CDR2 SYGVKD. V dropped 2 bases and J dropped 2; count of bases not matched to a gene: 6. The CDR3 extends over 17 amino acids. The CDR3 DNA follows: TGTGCCATCAGTGAGACCCGCGGGGGGGGTAACACCGGGGAGCTGTTTTTT. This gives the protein CAISETRGGGNTGELFF.

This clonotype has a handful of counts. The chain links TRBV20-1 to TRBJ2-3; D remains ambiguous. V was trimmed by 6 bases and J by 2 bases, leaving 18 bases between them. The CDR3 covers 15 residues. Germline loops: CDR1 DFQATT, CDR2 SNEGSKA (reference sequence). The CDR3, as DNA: TGCAGTGCCGTAAACCCTACTGGTTCCACAGATACGCAGTATTTT. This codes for CSAVNPTGSTDTQYF.

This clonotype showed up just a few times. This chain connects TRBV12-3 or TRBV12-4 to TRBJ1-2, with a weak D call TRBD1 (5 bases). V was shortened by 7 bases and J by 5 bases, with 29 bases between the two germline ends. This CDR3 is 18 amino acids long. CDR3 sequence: CASKRRDFRPSLPYGYTF. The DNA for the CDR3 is TGTGCCAGCAAACGAAGGGACTTCAGGCCTTCCCTGCCATATGGCTACACCTTC.